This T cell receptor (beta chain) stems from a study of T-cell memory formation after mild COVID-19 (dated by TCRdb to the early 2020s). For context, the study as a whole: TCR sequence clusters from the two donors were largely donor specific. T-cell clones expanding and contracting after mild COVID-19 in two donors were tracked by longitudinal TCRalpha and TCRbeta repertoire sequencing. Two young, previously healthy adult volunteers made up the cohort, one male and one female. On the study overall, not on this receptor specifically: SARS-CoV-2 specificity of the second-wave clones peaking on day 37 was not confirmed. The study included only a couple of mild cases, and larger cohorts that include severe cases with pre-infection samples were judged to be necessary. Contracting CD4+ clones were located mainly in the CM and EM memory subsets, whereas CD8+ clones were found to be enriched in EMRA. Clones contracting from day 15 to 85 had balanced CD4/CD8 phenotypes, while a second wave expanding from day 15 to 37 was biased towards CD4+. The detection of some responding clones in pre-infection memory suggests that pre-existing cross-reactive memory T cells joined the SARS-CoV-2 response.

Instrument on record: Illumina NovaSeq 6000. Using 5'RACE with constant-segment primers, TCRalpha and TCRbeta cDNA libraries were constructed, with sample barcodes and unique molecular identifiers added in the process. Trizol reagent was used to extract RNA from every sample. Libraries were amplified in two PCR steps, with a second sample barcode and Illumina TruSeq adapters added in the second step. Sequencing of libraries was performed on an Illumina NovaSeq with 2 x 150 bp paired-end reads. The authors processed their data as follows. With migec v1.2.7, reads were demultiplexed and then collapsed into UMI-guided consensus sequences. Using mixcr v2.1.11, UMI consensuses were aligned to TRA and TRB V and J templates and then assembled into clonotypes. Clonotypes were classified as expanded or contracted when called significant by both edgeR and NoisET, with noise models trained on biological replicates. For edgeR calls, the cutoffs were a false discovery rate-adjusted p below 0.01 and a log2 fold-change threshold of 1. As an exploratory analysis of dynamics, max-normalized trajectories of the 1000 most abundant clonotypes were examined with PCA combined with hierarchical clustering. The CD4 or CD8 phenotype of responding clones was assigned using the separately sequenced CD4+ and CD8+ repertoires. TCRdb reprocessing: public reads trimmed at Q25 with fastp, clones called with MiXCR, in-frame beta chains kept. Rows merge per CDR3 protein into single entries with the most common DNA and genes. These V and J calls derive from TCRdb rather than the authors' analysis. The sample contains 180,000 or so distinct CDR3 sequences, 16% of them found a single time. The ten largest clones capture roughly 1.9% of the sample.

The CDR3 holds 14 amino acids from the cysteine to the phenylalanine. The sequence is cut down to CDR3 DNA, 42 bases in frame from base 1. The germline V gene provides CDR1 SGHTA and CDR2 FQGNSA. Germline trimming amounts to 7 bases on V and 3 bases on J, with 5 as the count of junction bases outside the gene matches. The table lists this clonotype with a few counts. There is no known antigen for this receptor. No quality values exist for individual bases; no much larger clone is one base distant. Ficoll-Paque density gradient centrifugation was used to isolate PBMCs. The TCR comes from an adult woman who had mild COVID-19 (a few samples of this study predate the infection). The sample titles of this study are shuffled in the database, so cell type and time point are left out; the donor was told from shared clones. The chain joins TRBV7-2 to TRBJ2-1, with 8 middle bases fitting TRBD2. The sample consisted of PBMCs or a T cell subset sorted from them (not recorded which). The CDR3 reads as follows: CASNGAGDYNEQFF. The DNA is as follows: TGTGCCAGCAACGGAGCGGGAGACTACAATGAGCAGTTCTTC.